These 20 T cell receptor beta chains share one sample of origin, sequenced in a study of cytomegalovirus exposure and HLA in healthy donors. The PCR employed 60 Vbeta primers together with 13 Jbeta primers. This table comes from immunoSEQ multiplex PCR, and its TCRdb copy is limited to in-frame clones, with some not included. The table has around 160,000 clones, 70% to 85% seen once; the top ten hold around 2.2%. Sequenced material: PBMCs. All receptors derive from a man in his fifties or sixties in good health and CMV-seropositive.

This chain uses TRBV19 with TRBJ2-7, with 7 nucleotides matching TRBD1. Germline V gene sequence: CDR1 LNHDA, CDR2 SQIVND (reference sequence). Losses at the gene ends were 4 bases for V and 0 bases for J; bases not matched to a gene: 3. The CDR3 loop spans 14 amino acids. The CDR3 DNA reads TGTGCCAGTAGTACGGACAGGTACTCCTACGAGCAGTACTTC. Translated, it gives CASSTDRYSYEQYF.

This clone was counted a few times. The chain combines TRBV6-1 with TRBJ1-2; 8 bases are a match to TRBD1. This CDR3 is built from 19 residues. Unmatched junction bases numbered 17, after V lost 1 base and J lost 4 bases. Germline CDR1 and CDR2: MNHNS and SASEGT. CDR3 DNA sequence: TGTGCCAGCAGTGAAGGAGCCGGGACAGGCGTGTTGGGAAGCTATGGCTACACCTTC. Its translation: CASSEGAGTGVLGSYGYTF.

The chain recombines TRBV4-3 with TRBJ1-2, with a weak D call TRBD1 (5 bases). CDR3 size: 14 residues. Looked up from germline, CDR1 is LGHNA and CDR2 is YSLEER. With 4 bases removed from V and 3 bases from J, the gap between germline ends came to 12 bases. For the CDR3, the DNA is TGCGCCAGCAGCCTCCGACTGACAGACTATGGCTACACCTTC. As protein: CASSLRLTDYGYTF.

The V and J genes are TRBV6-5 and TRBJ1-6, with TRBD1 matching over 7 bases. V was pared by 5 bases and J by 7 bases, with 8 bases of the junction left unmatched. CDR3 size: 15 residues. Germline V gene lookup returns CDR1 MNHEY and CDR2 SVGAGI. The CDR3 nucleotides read TGTGCCAGCAGTCTCGGACAGGCCCTAAATTCACCCCTCCACTTT. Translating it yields CASSLGQALNSPLHF.

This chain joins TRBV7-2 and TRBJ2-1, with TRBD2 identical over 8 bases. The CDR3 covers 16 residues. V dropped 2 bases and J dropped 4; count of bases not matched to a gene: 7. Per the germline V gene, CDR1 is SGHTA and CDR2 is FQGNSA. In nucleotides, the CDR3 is TGTGCCAGCAGCTTAAACCCGGGGGGGAGTTACAATGAGCAGTTCTTC. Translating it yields CASSLNPGGSYNEQFF.

This chain's CDR3 is CASSTGSFSADTQYF. CDR3 nucleotide sequence: TGTGCCAGCAGCACCGGGTCTTTCTCGGCAGATACGCAGTATTTT. V is TRBV14 and J is TRBJ2-3; D uncertain. V dropped 5 bases and J dropped 4 bases, with 16 bases sitting between them. Germline CDR1 reads SGHDN; CDR2 reads FVKESK. This CDR3 has 15 residues.

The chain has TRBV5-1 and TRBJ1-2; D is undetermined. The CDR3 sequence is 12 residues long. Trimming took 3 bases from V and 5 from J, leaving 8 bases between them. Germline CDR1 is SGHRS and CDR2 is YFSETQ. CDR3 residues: CASSYDTYGYTF. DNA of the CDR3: TGCGCCAGCAGCTACGACACGTATGGCTACACCTTC.

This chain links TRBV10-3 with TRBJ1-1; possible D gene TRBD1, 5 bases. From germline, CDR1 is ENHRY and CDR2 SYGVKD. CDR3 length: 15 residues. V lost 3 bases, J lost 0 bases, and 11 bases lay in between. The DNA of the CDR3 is TGTGCCATCAGTGACTTCCAGGGATTGAACACTGAAGCTTTCTTT. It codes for CAISDFQGLNTEAFF.

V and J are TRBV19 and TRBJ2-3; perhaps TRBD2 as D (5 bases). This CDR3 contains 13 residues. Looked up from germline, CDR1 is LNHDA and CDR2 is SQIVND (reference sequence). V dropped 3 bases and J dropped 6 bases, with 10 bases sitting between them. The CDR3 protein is CASSIRTRDTQYF. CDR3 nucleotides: TGTGCCAGTAGTATCAGGACTCGGGATACGCAGTATTTT.

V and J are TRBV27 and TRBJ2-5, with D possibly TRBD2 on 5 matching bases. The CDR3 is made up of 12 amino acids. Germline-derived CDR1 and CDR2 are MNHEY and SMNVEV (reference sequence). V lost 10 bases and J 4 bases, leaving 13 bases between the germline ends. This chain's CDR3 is CAKRGPLETQYF. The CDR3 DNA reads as TGTGCCAAACGAGGGCCCTTAGAGACCCAGTACTTC.

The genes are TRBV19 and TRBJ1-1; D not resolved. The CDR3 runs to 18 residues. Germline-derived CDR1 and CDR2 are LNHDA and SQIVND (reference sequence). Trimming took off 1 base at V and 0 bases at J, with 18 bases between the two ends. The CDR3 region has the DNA TGTGCCAGTAGTATAGGGGAGAGTTATTTAGGGATGAACACTGAAGCTTTCTTT. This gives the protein CASSIGESYLGMNTEAFF.

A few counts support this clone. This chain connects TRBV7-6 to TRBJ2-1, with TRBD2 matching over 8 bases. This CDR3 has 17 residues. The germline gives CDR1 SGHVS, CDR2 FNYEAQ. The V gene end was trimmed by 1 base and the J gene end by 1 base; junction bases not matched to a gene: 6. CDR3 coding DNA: TGTGCCAGCAGCTTAGGGACCCGCGGGGGGTCCTACAATGAGCAGTTCTTC. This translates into CASSLGTRGGSYNEQFF.

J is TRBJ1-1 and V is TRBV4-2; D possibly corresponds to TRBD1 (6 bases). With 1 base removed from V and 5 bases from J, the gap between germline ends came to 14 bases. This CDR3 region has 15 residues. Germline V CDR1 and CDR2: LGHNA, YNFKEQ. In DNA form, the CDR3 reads TGTGCCAGCAGCCAAGTACCGACAGGAGGAACTGAAGCTTTCTTT. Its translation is CASSQVPTGGTEAFF.

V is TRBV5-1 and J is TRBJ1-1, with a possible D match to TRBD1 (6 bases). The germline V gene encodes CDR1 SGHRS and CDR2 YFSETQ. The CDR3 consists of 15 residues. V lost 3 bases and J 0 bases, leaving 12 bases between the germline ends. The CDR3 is CASSSSGGLNTEAFF. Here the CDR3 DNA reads TGCGCCAGCAGCTCCTCGGGGGGGCTGAACACTGAAGCTTTCTTT.

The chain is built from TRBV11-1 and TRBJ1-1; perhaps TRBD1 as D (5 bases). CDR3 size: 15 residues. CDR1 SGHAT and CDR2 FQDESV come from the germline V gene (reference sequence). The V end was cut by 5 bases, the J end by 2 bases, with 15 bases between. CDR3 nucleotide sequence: TGTGCCAGCAGCCGTACAGGAAGGGGAAACACTGAAGCTTTCTTT. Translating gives CASSRTGRGNTEAFF.

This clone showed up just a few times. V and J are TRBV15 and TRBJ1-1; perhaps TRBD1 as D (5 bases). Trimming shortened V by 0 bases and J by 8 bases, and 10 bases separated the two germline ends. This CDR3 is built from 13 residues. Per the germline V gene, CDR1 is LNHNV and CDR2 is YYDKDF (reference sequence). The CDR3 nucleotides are TGTGCCACCAGCAGAGATTTACAGGACGAAGCTTTCTTT. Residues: CATSRDLQDEAFF.

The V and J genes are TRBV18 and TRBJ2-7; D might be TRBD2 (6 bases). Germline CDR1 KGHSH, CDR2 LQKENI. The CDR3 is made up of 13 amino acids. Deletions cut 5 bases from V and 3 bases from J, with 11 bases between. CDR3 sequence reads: CASSAGLLYEQYF. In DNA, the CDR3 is TGTGCCAGCTCAGCCGGACTACTCTACGAGCAGTACTTC. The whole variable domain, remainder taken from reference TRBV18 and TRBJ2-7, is NAGVMQNPRHLVRRRGQEARLRCSPMKGHSHVYWYRQLPEEGLKFMVYLQKENIIDESGMPKERFSAEFPKEGPSILRIQQVVRGDSAAYFCASSAGLLYEQYFGPGTRLTVT.

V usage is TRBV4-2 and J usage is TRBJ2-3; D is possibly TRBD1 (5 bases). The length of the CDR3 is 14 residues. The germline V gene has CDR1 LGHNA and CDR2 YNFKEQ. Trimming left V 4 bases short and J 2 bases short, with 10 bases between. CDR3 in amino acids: CASSLGHDTDTQYF. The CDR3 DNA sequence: TGTGCCAGCAGCCTCGGACACGACACAGATACGCAGTATTTT.

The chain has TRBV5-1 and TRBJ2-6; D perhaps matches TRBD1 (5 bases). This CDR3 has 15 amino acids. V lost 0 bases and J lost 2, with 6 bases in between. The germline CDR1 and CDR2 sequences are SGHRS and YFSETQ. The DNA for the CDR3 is TGCGCCAGCAGCTTGGTGGGGCCTGGGGCCAACGTCCTGACTTTC. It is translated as CASSLVGPGANVLTF. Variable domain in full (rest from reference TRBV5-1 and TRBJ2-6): KAGVTQTPRYLIKTRGQQVTLSCSPISGHRSVSWYQQTPGQGLQFLFEYFSETQRNKGNFPGRFSGRQFSNSRSEMNVSTLELGDSALYLCASSLVGPGANVLTFGAGSRLTVL.

In DNA form, the CDR3 reads TGCAGCGTTGAAGGTGGGACAGGGGATGAAAAACTGTTTTTT. This codes for CSVEGGTGDEKLFF. The genes are TRBV29-1 and TRBJ1-4; 10 nucleotides line up with TRBD1. Germline assignment: CDR1 SQVTM and CDR2 ANQGSEA. V lost 1 base, J lost 6 bases, and 2 bases stayed unmatched. CDR3 length: 14 amino acids.